This T cell receptor beta chain was captured in a study of blood T cell repertoires in COVID-19. Study in general: COVID-19 samples, acute and convalescent, were from the United States, Italy and Spain.

Data came from immunoSEQ multiplex PCR; TCRdb stores just in-frame clones and leaves some out. The sample has over 200,000 clones; 88% are singletons. The CDR3 extends over 16 amino acids. Trimming left V 2 bases short and J 4 bases short, with 17 bases between. Germline V gene lookup returns CDR1 MGHRA and CDR2 YSYEKL. The origin of this receptor is a woman younger than 45 who had been exposed to COVID-19. The sample comprised PBMCs or T cells enriched from blood (not recorded which). This chain joins TRBV4-1 and TRBJ1-2; TRBD1 is a possible D gene (5 bases). Written as DNA, the CDR3 is TGCGCCAGCAGCCAATTGGGTCAGGGTCTCTCCTATGGCTACACCTTC. Translating gives CASSQLGQGLSYGYTF.